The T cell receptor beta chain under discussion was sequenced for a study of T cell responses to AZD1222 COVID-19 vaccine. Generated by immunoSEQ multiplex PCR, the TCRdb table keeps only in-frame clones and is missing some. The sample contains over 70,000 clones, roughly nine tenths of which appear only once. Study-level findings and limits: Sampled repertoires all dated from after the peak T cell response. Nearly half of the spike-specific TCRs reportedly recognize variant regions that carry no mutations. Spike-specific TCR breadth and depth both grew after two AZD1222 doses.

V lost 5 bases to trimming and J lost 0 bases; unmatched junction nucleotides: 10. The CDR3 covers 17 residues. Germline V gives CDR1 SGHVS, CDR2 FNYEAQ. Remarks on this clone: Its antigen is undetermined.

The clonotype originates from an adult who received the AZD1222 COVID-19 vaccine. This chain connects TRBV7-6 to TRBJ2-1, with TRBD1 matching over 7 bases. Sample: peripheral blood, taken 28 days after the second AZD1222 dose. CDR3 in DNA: TGTGCCAGCAGCCTTGCCACGGGACAGAGCTCCTACAATGAGCAGTTCTTC. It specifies CASSLATGQSSYNEQFF.